This T cell receptor (beta chain) was documented in a study of T cell repertoires in cytomegalovirus infection. The wider study: TCR beta signatures that were public indicated CMV infection and matching HLA type. Broader study findings: Carriers of CMV plus the relevant HLA were identified by cumulative public TCR beta family frequency. In two of eight donors, the top clonotype was HLA-C-restricted CMV-specific.

CDR3 length: 15 residues. Per the germline V gene, CDR1 is LNHDA and CDR2 is SQIVND (reference sequence). Deletions cut 4 bases from V and 1 base from J, with 13 bases between. Each CDR3 protein gets one entry after TCRdb re-called the reads with MiXCR. The sample includes 170,000 or so distinct CDR3 sequences, 17% seen only once; the top ten take under 30%. This clonotype was seen ten or more times. Antigen unknown. The TCR comes from a human donor in good health (CMV status not recorded). Some clones in this sample may be carry-over from other donors' samples. The sample comprised CD8+ T cells from PBMCs. The V and J genes are TRBV19 and TRBJ1-1; D uncertain. In DNA, the CDR3 is TGTGCCAGTAGTAGCCCCCAGATGCAGAACACTGAAGCTTTCTTT. It encodes CASSSPQMQNTEAFF.